The 21 T cell receptor beta chains listed next were all sequenced from one sample in a study of T cell responses to AZD1222 COVID-19 vaccine. TCRdb's copy holds only in-frame clones and misses some; the assay was immunoSEQ multiplex PCR. The data show around 120,000 clones, approximately 88% seen once. The sample was peripheral blood, taken on day 0 of MenACWY control vaccination. These receptors were taken from an adult in good health.

The J gene is TRBJ1-1, the V gene TRBV5-5; TRBD1 matches 10 bases. The CDR3 covers 17 residues. CDR1 and CDR2 (germline): SGHKS, YYEKEE (reference sequence). V was pared by 3 bases and J by 0 bases, with 8 bases of the junction left unmatched. CDR3: CASSSTGGELLNTEAFF. CDR3 coding DNA: TGTGCCAGCAGCTCGACAGGGGGCGAGTTACTGAACACTGAAGCTTTCTTT.

This clone was detected a few times. This chain links TRBV10-3 with TRBJ1-1; D might be TRBD1 (5 bases). This CDR3 is built from 13 residues. CDR1 is ENHRY, CDR2 SYGVKD, per germline. V lost 2 bases to trimming and J lost 4 bases, with 8 bases between them. The CDR3 DNA follows: TGTGCCATCAGTGAGGGGGGGAGCACTGAAGCTTTCTTT. Translation gives CAISEGGSTEAFF.

The V call is TRBV2, the J call TRBJ2-7; D perhaps matches TRBD2 (6 bases). This CDR3 region has 13 residues. Germline CDR1 reads SNHLY; CDR2 reads FYNNEI. V lost 6 bases to trimming and J lost 3 bases, with 12 bases between them. The CDR3 nucleotides read TGTGCCAGCAGGGAGGGTCGATACTACGAGCAGTACTTC. Its protein is CASREGRYYEQYF.

V and J are TRBV6-5 and TRBJ2-7, with 8 bases aligning to TRBD1. J lost 6 bases, V lost 7 bases, and 8 bases had no gene match. This CDR3 comprises 13 residues. Germline loops: CDR1 MNHEY, CDR2 SVGAGI. In nucleotides, the CDR3 is TGTGCCAGCACCTATTCGACAGGGGTCGAGCAGTACTTC. This gives the protein CASTYSTGVEQYF.

The chain employs TRBV6-5 and TRBJ2-3; 11 bases match TRBD2. The CDR3 contains 14 residues. Germline V gene data show CDR1 as MNHEY and CDR2 as SVGAGI. J gave up 5 bases and V 6 bases, and 4 bases lay outside the gene matches. CDR3 nucleotide sequence: TGTGCCAGCAGGGCTAGCGGGAGGTTAGATACGCAGTATTTT. Amino acids: CASRASGRLDTQYF.

The V gene is TRBV18, the J gene TRBJ2-3, with D possibly being TRBD1 (6 bases). CDR3 size: 13 residues. Germline CDR1 is KGHSH and CDR2 is LQKENI. V was trimmed by 4 bases and J by 2 bases, leaving 7 bases between them. The CDR3 bases are TGTGCCAGCTCACGGACAGTCACAGATACGCAGTATTTT. Protein: CASSRTVTDTQYF.

In DNA form, the CDR3 reads TGCGCCAGCAGCCGGGGGGACCAAACGGGACATATCTCCTCGGGCGGCTACACCTTC. It specifies CASSRGDQTGHISSGGYTF. The chain uses TRBV5-1 and TRBJ1-2; TRBD1 might be the D (6 bases). Trimming removed 4 bases from V and 8 bases from J, with 33 bases in between. CDR1 and CDR2 from the germline V gene are SGHRS and YFSETQ. The length of the CDR3 is 19 residues.

The rearrangement joins TRBV6-6 to TRBJ2-2, with TRBD1 matching over 8 bases. This CDR3 spans 13 amino acids. Trimming cost V 8 bases and J 3 bases; bases outside gene matches: 2. The V gene's germline CDR1 is MNHNY and CDR2 SVGAGI (reference sequence). DNA of the CDR3: TGTGCCAGCGCGACAGGGGACACCGGGGAGCTGTTTTTT. This gives the protein CASATGDTGELFF.

The rearrangement joins TRBV9 to TRBJ2-7, with 9 positions matching TRBD2. Trimming took 6 bases from V and 6 from J; bases not matched to a gene: 10. The CDR3 has 14 residues. The germline V gene has CDR1 SGDLS and CDR2 YYNGEE. CDR3 residues: CASTPWREGCEQYF. DNA for the CDR3: TGTGCCAGCACCCCTTGGCGGGAGGGGTGCGAGCAGTACTTC.

J is TRBJ1-5 and V is TRBV19; 8 bases line up with TRBD1. This CDR3 spans 15 amino acids. The V gene's germline CDR1 is LNHDA and CDR2 SQIVND (reference sequence). V lost 1 base to trimming and J lost 4 bases; unmatched junction nucleotides: 3. The CDR3 reads CASSIGGDRNQPQHF. The CDR3 nucleotides are TGTGCCAGTAGTATAGGGGGGGACAGGAATCAGCCCCAGCATTTT.

The chain links TRBV30 to TRBJ1-2, with no clear D. This CDR3 region has 14 residues. The germline V and J ends were trimmed by 5 bases and 2 bases, with 15 bases remaining between them. From germline, CDR1 is GTSNPN and CDR2 SVGIG (reference sequence). The CDR3 region has the DNA TGTGCCTGGCGGTCAGCCGTCCCCAACTATGGCTACACCTTC. Its translation: CAWRSAVPNYGYTF.

The rearrangement uses TRBV2 and TRBJ2-3, with D possibly matching TRBD1 (5 bases). The germline V and J ends were trimmed by 6 bases and 2 bases, with 12 bases remaining between them. The CDR3 consists of 14 residues. The germline V gene has CDR1 SNHLY and CDR2 FYNNEI. Here the CDR3 reads CASSPQTVTDTQYF. CDR3 bases: TGTGCCAGCAGCCCGCAGACAGTCACAGATACGCAGTATTTT.

This chain joins TRBV19 and TRBJ2-3; TRBD2 agrees at 9 bases. The CDR3 totals 16 residues. Germline CDR1 LNHDA, CDR2 SQIVND (reference sequence). Trimming took 7 bases from V and 5 from J; bases not matched to a gene: 13. The CDR3 DNA reads as TGTGCCAGTAATCTACAGGGGAAACTAGCGGGAGATACGCAGTATTTT. Encoded protein: CASNLQGKLAGDTQYF. Supplemented by reference TRBV19 and TRBJ2-3, the full variable domain reads DGGITQSPKYLFRKEGQNVTLSCEQNLNHDAMYWYRQDPGQGLRLIYYSQIVNDFQKGDIAEGYSVSREKKESFPLTVTSAQKNPTAFYLCASNLQGKLAGDTQYFGPGTRLTVL.

The V and J genes are TRBV5-5 and TRBJ1-5, with D uncertain. This CDR3 contains 13 residues. Looked up from germline, CDR1 is SGHKS and CDR2 is YYEKEE (reference sequence). V lost 6 bases and J 5 bases, leaving 12 bases between the germline ends. The CDR3 nucleotides read TGTGCCAGCAACCTGGGCCCCCATCAGCCCCAGCATTTT. Protein product: CASNLGPHQPQHF.

The chain employs TRBV2 and TRBJ1-2; D possibly corresponds to TRBD1 (5 bases). CDR1 SNHLY and CDR2 FYNNEI come from the germline V gene. The CDR3 loop spans 16 amino acids. Trimming shortened V by 2 bases and J by 4 bases, and 17 bases separated the two germline ends. DNA of the CDR3: TGTGCCAGCAGTGAACGCATGGCGGGGGACGGCTATGGCTACACCTTC. Translation: CASSERMAGDGYGYTF.

The chain joins TRBV5-1 to TRBJ1-4; D gene unclear. CDR1 and CDR2 from the germline V gene are SGHRS and YFSETQ. CDR3 length: 15 amino acids. V was pared by 1 base and J by 4 bases, with 11 bases between. In DNA, the CDR3 is TGCGCCAGCAGCTTGTGGGGTTTAGGTAATGAAAAACTGTTTTTT. Translation gives CASSLWGLGNEKLFF.

The rearrangement links TRBV30 to TRBJ1-6; D not certain. The V gene lost 5 bases and the J gene lost 14 bases, with 19 bases spanning the gap. This CDR3 comprises 13 residues. Per germline, CDR1 GTSNPN and CDR2 SVGIG (reference sequence). CDR3 nucleotides: TGTGCCTGGGACCGCGGGAGGGCCTCCGCCCTCCACTTT. Translated: CAWDRGRASALHF.

The CDR3 sequence is CASSTNSDQPQHF. The CDR3 DNA sequence: TGTGCCAGCAGTACCAACAGCGATCAGCCCCAGCATTTT. J is TRBJ1-5 and V is TRBV6-1, with D hard to call. The CDR3 covers 13 residues. The germline V and J ends were trimmed by 5 bases and 5 bases, with 10 bases remaining between them. Germline V gene sequence: CDR1 MNHNS, CDR2 SASEGT.

The V gene is TRBV30, the J gene TRBJ1-3; D not certain. The germline V and J ends were trimmed by 7 bases and 0 bases, with 13 bases remaining between them. In germline, CDR1 is GTSNPN, CDR2 SVGIG (reference sequence). The CDR3 is made up of 14 amino acids. CDR3 nucleotides: TGTGCCTCCGAGGGAGCTCCCTCTGGAAACACCATATATTTT. This encodes CASEGAPSGNTIYF.

This chain connects TRBV7-9 to TRBJ1-1, with D perhaps matching TRBD1 (6 bases). The CDR3 is 14 residues long. Trimming removed 1 base at V and 8 bases at J, with 14 bases between. Looked up from germline, CDR1 is SEHNR and CDR2 is FQNEAQ (reference sequence). Here the CDR3 reads CASSLGGLTPEAFF. In DNA form, the CDR3 reads TGTGCCAGCAGCTTAGGGGGGCTCACCCCAGAAGCTTTCTTT. The full variable domain, with the rest looked up from reference TRBV7-9 and TRBJ1-1, is DTGVSQNPRHKITKRGQNVTFRCDPISEHNRLYWYRQTLGQGPEFLTYFQNEAQLEKSRLLSDRFSAERPKGSFSTLEIQRTEQGDSAMYLCASSLGGLTPEAFFGQGTRLTVV.

V and J are TRBV18 and TRBJ2-2; D remains unclear. Trimming removed 1 base from V and 0 bases from J, with 9 bases in between. Looked up from germline, CDR1 is KGHSH and CDR2 is LQKENI. The CDR3 contains 16 residues. The CDR3 DNA is TGTGCCAGCTCACCACTCGGGCACGCGAACACCGGGGAGCTGTTTTTT. Protein product: CASSPLGHANTGELFF.